The clone carrying this T cell receptor beta chain has only one observation. CDR1 and CDR2 from the germline V gene are SGHAT and FQNNGV. The CDR3 length is 15 residues. Trimming took 4 bases from V and 2 from J, leaving 14 bases between them. The RNA input was about 0.5 to 1 ug, and it was reverse transcribed with random hexamers. TCRdb used MiXCR to reprocess the immunoSEQ multiplex PCR reads, holding one entry per CDR3 protein. The sample lists about 180,000 distinct CDR3 sequences, around 94% occurring once. These data belong to a study of CD8 T cells in Susac syndrome. The rearrangement joins TRBV11-2 to TRBJ1-1, with no clear D. Sequencing input: CD4+ T cells from PBMCs. The clonotype was recovered from a human donor with Susac syndrome. The CDR3 loop is CASSSETVFNTEAFF. CDR3 sequence (DNA): TGTGCCAGCAGCTCGGAAACAGTGTTCAACACTGAAGCTTTCTTT.